One and the same sample provided the 12 T cell receptor beta chains below, sequenced in a study of shared clonotypes between healthy human individuals. Clones were sequenced by immunoSEQ multiplex PCR, and TCRdb holds only the in-frame ones, with some missing. This table holds millions of clones, approximately 94% found once. The sample taken for sequencing was naive CD4+ T cells sorted from blood. The subset denotes: CD45RA+ positively selected. These TCRs come from a man younger than 35 in good health.

The V call is TRBV9, the J call TRBJ2-3, with TRBD2 matching 10 bases. The CDR3 contains 13 residues. In germline, CDR1 is SGDLS, CDR2 YYNGEE. After removal of 3 bases from V and 9 bases from J, the junction contained 4 bases not matched to a gene. CDR3 sequence: CASSERGGETQYF. The CDR3 DNA follows: TGTGCCAGCAGCGAGCGGGGGGGAGAGACGCAGTATTTT.

This chain connects TRBV29-1 to TRBJ2-5; TRBD1 matches 8 bases. CDR1 SQVTM and CDR2 ANQGSEA come from the germline V gene. With V trimmed by 7 bases and J by 1 base, 5 bases remained unmatched. This CDR3 comprises 13 residues. The CDR3 DNA is TGCAGCGCCAAAACAGGGGGCCAAGAGACCCAGTACTTC. It specifies CSAKTGGQETQYF.

With respect to this clone: The same CDR3 arises from other DNA sequences in this sample as well. The CDR3 spells CASSIGQGSYEQYF. In nucleotides, the CDR3 is TGTGCCAGTAGTATCGGACAGGGCTCCTACGAGCAGTACTTC. The chain is built from TRBV19 and TRBJ2-7; 8 nucleotides line up with TRBD1. From germline, CDR1 is LNHDA and CDR2 SQIVND (reference sequence). The V segment lost 3 bases and the J segment 0 bases; nucleotides outside the gene matches: 1. This CDR3 is 14 amino acids long.

This chain joins TRBV7-9 and TRBJ2-2, with D perhaps matching TRBD2 (6 bases). Germline V lookup: CDR1 SEHNR, CDR2 FQNEAQ (reference sequence). Trimming stripped 0 bases from V and 4 bases from J, with 18 bases between. The CDR3 runs 18 residues. The CDR3 protein is CASSLAGDTGVSTGELFF. In DNA, the CDR3 is TGTGCCAGCAGCTTAGCGGGGGATACGGGAGTGAGCACCGGGGAGCTGTTTTTT.

The rearrangement links TRBV4-1 to TRBJ2-3; 12 bases match TRBD2. CDR3 length: 17 residues. CDR1 is MGHRA and CDR2 is YSYEKL in the germline V gene. The V gene end was trimmed by 1 base and the J gene end by 4 bases; junction bases not matched to a gene: 6. The CDR3, as DNA: TGCGCCAGCAGCCAAGCGACCCTAGCGGGAGGGCCAGATACGCAGTATTTT. It codes for CASSQATLAGGPDTQYF.

The chain couples TRBV4-1 to TRBJ1-1; 10 bases are shared with TRBD1. The J segment lost 5 bases and the V segment lost 1 base, leaving 7 bases of the junction unmatched. CDR3 size: 16 residues. Germline CDR1 MGHRA, CDR2 YSYEKL. The CDR3 DNA reads as TGCGCCAGCAGCCAAGGGACAGGGGGAAAGAGGACTGAAGCTTTCTTT. Its protein product is CASSQGTGGKRTEAFF.

V gene TRBV7-2 combines with J gene TRBJ1-1; a possible D gene is TRBD1 (6 bases). Germline CDR1 reads SGHTA; CDR2 reads FQGNSA. The CDR3 is 14 amino acids. The V end was cut by 5 bases, the J end by 1 base, with 11 bases between. The CDR3 protein is CASSGEGGNTEAFF. In DNA form, the CDR3 reads TGTGCCAGCAGCGGAGAGGGGGGGAACACTGAAGCTTTCTTT.

The rearrangement links TRBV2 to TRBJ1-3; no firm D call. The CDR3 has 13 residues. Germline CDR1 reads SNHLY; CDR2 reads FYNNEI. V lost 7 bases and J 0 bases, leaving 7 bases between the germline ends. The CDR3 DNA reads as TGTGCCAGCACGTTCCGCTCTGGAAACACCATATATTTT. Encoded protein: CASTFRSGNTIYF. The complete variable domain, with remaining parts taken from reference TRBV2 and TRBJ1-3, reads EPEVTQTPSHQVTQMGQEVILRCVPISNHLYFYWYRQILGQKVEFLVSFYNNEISEKSEIFDDQFSVERPDGSNFTLKIRSTKLEDSAMYFCASTFRSGNTIYFGEGSWLTVV.

Concerning this clone itself: Other DNA variants within this sample encode the same CDR3. The chain joins TRBV5-1 to TRBJ1-2; a weak D match, TRBD1 (5 bases). The CDR3 has 12 residues. With 0 bases removed from V and 8 bases from J, the gap between germline ends came to 8 bases. The germline CDR1 and CDR2 sequences are SGHRS and YFSETQ. The CDR3 nucleotides read TGCGCCAGCAGCTTGGGGCAGGGAGGCTACACCTTC. Translation: CASSLGQGGYTF.

The V and J genes are TRBV5-1 and TRBJ2-7; no clear D. The germline CDR1 and CDR2 sequences are SGHRS and YFSETQ. V lost 2 bases, J lost 4 bases, and 10 bases lay in between. The length of the CDR3 is 13 residues. The CDR3 is CASSFRQPYEQYF. Written as DNA, the CDR3 is TGCGCCAGCAGCTTTAGGCAGCCGTACGAGCAGTACTTC.

V gene TRBV7-3 combines with J gene TRBJ2-3; tentative D call: TRBD1 (6 bases). Trimming left V 3 bases short and J 2 bases short, with 12 bases between. In germline, CDR1 is SGHTA, CDR2 FQGTGA. CDR3 length: 15 residues. The CDR3 loop reads CASSFKGDNTDTQYF. The CDR3 bases are TGTGCCAGCAGCTTCAAGGGGGATAACACAGATACGCAGTATTTT. Full variable domain (outside the CDR3, taken from reference TRBV7-3 and TRBJ2-3): GAGVSQTPSNKVTEKGKYVELRCDPISGHTALYWYRQSLGQGPEFLIYFQGTGAADDSGLPNDRFFAVRPEGSVSTLKIQRTERGDSAVYLCASSFKGDNTDTQYFGPGTRLTVL.

This clone was detected once. The V and J genes are TRBV19 and TRBJ1-5; D remains ambiguous. V was pared by 10 bases and J by 1 base, with 17 bases between. The germline gives CDR1 LNHDA, CDR2 SQIVND (reference sequence). This CDR3 is 15 amino acids long. CDR3 sequence reads: CAKKVPSSSNQPQHF. The CDR3 coding sequence is TGTGCCAAAAAAGTTCCCAGCTCGAGCAATCAGCCCCAGCATTTT.